Each of the 21 T cell receptor beta chains below was sequenced from the same sample in a study of cytomegalovirus exposure and HLA in healthy donors. Primers: 60 Vbeta forward and 13 Jbeta reverse. TCRdb's table, derived via immunoSEQ multiplex PCR, lists solely in-frame clones and lacks some. Seen here are fewer than 200,000 clones, over 75% observed once, and the top ten hold around 0.25%. Source material: PBMCs. Receptors originate from a girl less than two years old in good health and CMV-seronegative.

The rearrangement joins TRBV7-8 to TRBJ2-2; D unresolved. This CDR3 contains 17 residues. Trimming left V 5 bases short and J 4 bases short, with 20 bases between. Germline CDR1 and CDR2: SGHVS and FQNEAQ. The CDR3 loop reads CASSPPPESAFTGELFF. The CDR3, as DNA: TGTGCCAGCAGCCCGCCTCCGGAGAGCGCTTTCACCGGGGAGCTGTTTTTT. The full variable domain, with the rest looked up from reference TRBV7-8 and TRBJ2-2, is GAGVSQSPRYKVAKRGQDVALRCDPISGHVSLFWYQQALGQGPEFLTYFQNEAQLDKSGLPSDRFFAERPEGSVSTLKIQRTQQEDSAVYLCASSPPPESAFTGELFFGEGSRLTVL.

The chain joins TRBV15 to TRBJ2-7; 7 positions match TRBD1. The CDR3 extends over 15 amino acids. J was trimmed by 5 bases and V by 0 bases; bases with no gene match: 7. Looked up from germline, CDR1 is LNHNV and CDR2 is YYDKDF (reference sequence). CDR3 region: CATSRDLGTANEQYF. Here the CDR3 DNA reads TGTGCCACCAGCAGAGATCTCGGGACAGCAAACGAGCAGTACTTC.

This chain uses TRBV4-2 with TRBJ1-1, with unresolved D. The germline gives CDR1 LGHNA, CDR2 YNFKEQ. The CDR3 contains 14 residues. Trimming left V 1 base short and J 7 bases short, with 13 bases between. The chain's CDR3 is CASSQAGDGVEAFF. DNA of the CDR3: TGTGCCAGCAGCCAAGCCGGGGATGGGGTTGAAGCTTTCTTT.

The rearrangement joins TRBV19 to TRBJ2-1; 11 nucleotides agree with TRBD2. The CDR3 extends over 18 amino acids. Germline V CDR1 and CDR2: LNHDA, SQIVND (reference sequence). Trimming at V came to 0 bases and at J to 6 bases, leaving 10 bases not matched to a gene. The CDR3 reads CASSIDLASGRIRNEQFF. The CDR3 DNA reads TGTGCCAGTAGTATAGATCTGGCTAGCGGGAGGATCCGCAATGAGCAGTTCTTC.

The J gene is TRBJ2-2, the V gene TRBV9, with TRBD2 as a possible D gene (7 bases). Trimming removed 4 bases at V and 2 bases at J, with 15 bases between. The CDR3 has 16 amino acids. Germline V gene lookup returns CDR1 SGDLS and CDR2 YYNGEE. CDR3 protein: CASSTSRGGNTGELFF. The CDR3 DNA sequence: TGTGCCAGCAGCACTTCTAGGGGGGGAAACACCGGGGAGCTGTTTTTT.

The gene calls are TRBV2 and TRBJ2-2, with TRBD1 identical over 7 bases. V dropped 6 bases and J dropped 0; count of bases not matched to a gene: 7. Per the germline V gene, CDR1 is SNHLY and CDR2 is FYNNEI. This CDR3 contains 16 residues. The CDR3 protein is CASRYGTAPNTGELFF. In DNA form, the CDR3 reads TGTGCCAGCAGATACGGGACAGCTCCGAACACCGGGGAGCTGTTTTTT.

The chain couples TRBV4-3 to TRBJ1-3; weak D call: TRBD1 (5 bases). The CDR3 totals 15 residues. Per germline, CDR1 LGHNA and CDR2 YSLEER. V lost 1 base and J 0 bases, leaving 7 bases between the germline ends. CDR3 sequence (DNA): TGCGCCAGCAGCCAAGGTACAGGCTCTGGAAACACCATATATTTT. This gives the protein CASSQGTGSGNTIYF.

This clone occurred once. This chain uses TRBV29-1 with TRBJ2-1; 14 bases are a match to TRBD2. Trimming took 6 bases from V and 6 from J; bases not matched to a gene: 7. The germline V gene has CDR1 SQVTM and CDR2 ANQGSEA. The CDR3 runs 15 residues. Here the CDR3 DNA reads TGCAGCGTACCTATGGGACTAGCGGGGGCCAATGAGCAGTTCTTC. It specifies CSVPMGLAGANEQFF.

On this clone itself: Germline is not matched at one junction end, which may reflect a read error. CDR3 in amino acids: CASSLEIGGVLDYVYTF. The CDR3, as DNA: TGCGCCAGCAGCTTGGAAATAGGGGGTGTATTGGATTATGTCTACACCTTC. The chain couples TRBV5-1 to TRBJ1-2, with a possible D match to TRBD1 (6 bases). CDR3 length equals 17 residues. CDR1 is SGHRS and CDR2 is YFSETQ in the germline V gene.

The chain has TRBV4-1 and TRBJ1-5, with 9 bases that match TRBD1. V lost 3 bases, J lost 5 bases, and 5 bases stayed unmatched. Per germline, CDR1 MGHRA and CDR2 YSYEKL. CDR3 length: 15 residues. The CDR3 sequence is CASSQAGTGYQPQHF. The CDR3 DNA reads as TGCGCCAGCAGCCAGGCCGGGACAGGGTATCAGCCCCAGCATTTT.

The chain is built from TRBV5-8 and TRBJ1-2; 8 bases are shared with TRBD1. J was trimmed by 4 bases and V by 5 bases; bases with no gene match: 10. Germline loops: CDR1 SGHTS, CDR2 YDEGEE. CDR3 length equals 15 residues. CDR3 protein: CASSYRTGHIYGYTF. For the CDR3, the DNA is TGTGCCAGCAGTTATAGGACAGGGCATATCTATGGCTACACCTTC.

The chain has TRBV19 and TRBJ2-2; 8 nucleotides align to TRBD1. The J segment lost 1 base and the V segment lost 7 bases, leaving 8 bases of the junction unmatched. The CDR3 spans 16 residues. CDR1 is LNHDA, CDR2 SQIVND, per germline (reference sequence). The CDR3 nucleotides read TGTGCCAGTACCACGGGCGGGACAGGGAACACCGGGGAGCTGTTTTTT. Translated: CASTTGGTGNTGELFF.

The chain recombines TRBV21-1 with TRBJ1-5. TRBV21-1 is tagged as a pseudogene. This CDR3 is 18 amino acids long. CDR3: CASSSIAGRKDSNQPQHF. The CDR3 coding sequence is TGTGCCAGCAGCAGCATCGCGGGACGTAAGGATAGCAATCAGCCCCAGCATTTT.

The genes are TRBV21-1 and TRBJ1-1; the D call of TRBD1 is as the table states it, not checked on the DNA. TRBV21-1 constitutes a pseudogene. The CDR3 has 13 residues. CDR3: CASSKGQGTEAFF. The CDR3 DNA is TGTGCCAGCAGCAAGGGACAGGGGACTGAAGCTTTCTTT.

The chain combines TRBV7-8 with TRBJ2-1; the match to TRBD1 covers 8 bases. The CDR3 extends over 13 amino acids. The trim removed 5 bases at V and 10 bases at J, leaving 7 bases unmatched. Per germline, CDR1 SGHVS and CDR2 FQNEAQ. The CDR3 nucleotides read TGTGCCAGCAGCCCAGGACAGGGAACAGAGCAGTTCTTC. The encoded protein is CASSPGQGTEQFF. Together with reference TRBV7-8 and TRBJ2-1, the CDR3 gives the full variable domain: GAGVSQSPRYKVAKRGQDVALRCDPISGHVSLFWYQQALGQGPEFLTYFQNEAQLDKSGLPSDRFFAERPEGSVSTLKIQRTQQEDSAVYLCASSPGQGTEQFFGPGTRLTVL.

This clone was detected a few times. The chain has TRBV6-6 and TRBJ2-6; D uncertain. CDR3 length: 15 residues. Trimming took off 6 bases at V and 1 base at J, with 10 bases between the two ends. Per germline, CDR1 MNHNY and CDR2 SVGAGI (reference sequence). CDR3 amino acids: CASSPTLSGANVLTF. The CDR3 DNA sequence: TGTGCCAGCAGCCCCACCCTATCTGGGGCCAACGTCCTGACTTTC.

The genes are TRBV20-1 and TRBJ2-7; 7 bases align to TRBD1. Germline V CDR1 and CDR2: DFQATT, SNEGSKA (reference sequence). The CDR3 loop spans 11 amino acids. V lost 6 bases and J lost 3; bases outside the gene matches: 2. The CDR3 DNA reads TGCAGTGCGTGGGACAGCTACGAGCAGTACTTC. Translating gives CSAWDSYEQYF.

V usage is TRBV6-6 and J usage is TRBJ1-5, with D perhaps matching TRBD1 (5 bases). Germline-derived CDR1 and CDR2 are MNHNY and SVGAGI (reference sequence). CDR3 length equals 13 residues. Trimming took 6 bases from V and 5 from J, leaving 11 bases between them. CDR3 DNA: TGTGCCAGCAGGCAGGGTTCCGATCAGCCCCAGCATTTT. This encodes CASRQGSDQPQHF.

The V and J genes are TRBV18 and TRBJ2-3; the match to TRBD2 covers 7 bases. Unmatched junction bases numbered 10, after V lost 3 bases and J lost 4 bases. In germline, CDR1 is KGHSH, CDR2 LQKENI. This CDR3 spans 16 amino acids. This chain's CDR3 is CASSPWHTRGADTQYF. In DNA form, the CDR3 reads TGTGCCAGCTCACCGTGGCACACCCGGGGGGCAGATACGCAGTATTTT.

The gene calls are TRBV2 and TRBJ2-1, with 9 bases identical to TRBD2. This CDR3 is built from 14 residues. V dropped 11 bases and J dropped 7; count of bases not matched to a gene: 12. Germline V gene lookup returns CDR1 SNHLY and CDR2 FYNNEI. The CDR3 nucleotides are TGTGCCGATGGGGAGCGGGGGGTAAGGAATGAGCAGTTCTTC. It specifies CADGERGVRNEQFF.

Of note for this clone: The same CDR3 can be traced to other DNA sequences in this sample. The chain has TRBV9 and TRBJ2-7; TRBD2 matches 11 bases. Trimming removed 0 bases from V and 4 bases from J; junction bases left unmatched: 0. The CDR3 extends over 14 amino acids. Germline assignment: CDR1 SGDLS and CDR2 YYNGEE. Here the CDR3 DNA reads TGTGCCAGCAGCGTAGGGACTAGCGGGTACGAGCAGTACTTC. Translating it yields CASSVGTSGYEQYF.